This T cell receptor (beta chain) was obtained from a study of T-cell reconstitution after alpha-beta-depleted transplantation in children (dated by TCRdb to 2016 to 2017). Background on the whole study: Using TCR repertoire profiling, the study followed T-cell immune reconstitution in a quantitative way in children after TCRalphabeta/CD19-depleted allogeneic hematopoietic cell transplantation.

There are a few counts of this clonotype. Which antigen it targets is not known. No clone much larger than this one lies a single base away; base qualities are absent. CDR1 and CDR2, looked up from the germline V gene, are LGHNA and YSLEER. Relative to germline, V is 0 bases shorter and J is 6 bases shorter, with 9 bases between their ends. The CDR3 spans 15 residues, from the cysteine through the phenylalanine. Only CDR3 DNA remains: 45 bases, in frame from the first base. Library prep was done by PCR. The run used an Illumina HiSeq 2500. To normalize quantification of the TCRbeta repertoire, the TCR libraries were built with molecular barcoding that relied on unique molecular identifiers. The raw public data were reprocessed by TCRdb itself: fastp quality trimming at Q25, MiXCR clonotype calling, in-frame beta chains only. Each CDR3 protein gets just one entry, which takes the most common genes and DNA from the rows behind it. The sample yields roughly 300,000 distinct CDR3 sequences; 10% were counted once. The biggest ten clones account for roughly 2.5% of the sample.

The V gene is TRBV4-3 and the J gene is TRBJ1-6; TRBD1 could be the D gene, as 5 bases match. Source: PBMCs from the stem cell graft donor, taken from the stem cell graft. This clonotype was sampled from a human donor who donated a stem cell graft to a child with acute lymphoblastic leukemia. The DNA sequence follows: TGCGCCAGCAGCCAAGATCTACAGGTTAATTCACCCCTCCACTTT. It translates to CASSQDLQVNSPLHF.